This TCR beta chain stems from a study of T cells in localized non-small cell lung cancer. The study, taken as a whole, reports: Sequencing was limited to one tumor region, leaving the possibility of heterogeneity open. Uninvolved nearby lung showed the greatest T cell clonality, exceeding that found in tumor. There were a median around 53 of the top 100 tumor clones appearing in adjacent lung. A denser population of T cells in blood accompanied longer overall survival.

Repertoires were generated with immunoSEQ multiplex PCR, while TCRdb's copy carries only in-frame clones and drops some. The sample carries over 50,000 clones, roughly 88% recorded once. A remark on this clone: Its antigen is still unknown.

This CDR3 is built from 16 residues. Germline V gene data show CDR1 as LNHDA and CDR2 as SQIVND (reference sequence). V was clipped by 5 bases and J by 0 bases, with 16 bases between them. V usage is TRBV19 and J usage is TRBJ2-5; D might be TRBD1 (7 bases). The material sequenced was peripheral blood, taken before any cancer treatment. The receptor's source is a woman aged 40 to 75 with stage I lung adenocarcinoma. CDR3 DNA sequence: TGTGCCAGTAGTTCAGGGGGGAATACGTACCAAGAGACCCAGTACTTC. Its protein is CASSSGGNTYQETQYF.